This note documents a single T cell receptor (beta chain) sequence. The sample originates from a study of control samples from healthy donors and cancer patients. The CDR3 runs 14 residues. Deletions cut 6 bases from V and 1 base from J, with 13 bases between. Germline CDR1 SGHRS, CDR2 YFSETQ. Using immunoSEQ multiplex PCR, the repertoire was profiled, and TCRdb retains in-frame clones only, with some absent. The table shows 25,000 to 35,000 clones, with 91% occurring only once. The receptor was isolated from a man aged 45-65 years with lung cancer. This chain links TRBV5-1 with TRBJ1-1; D unresolved. Sample: PBMCs. The CDR3 sequence: CASKLALGNTEAFF. The CDR3 region has the DNA TGCGCCAGCAAATTAGCGTTAGGGAACACTGAAGCTTTCTTT.